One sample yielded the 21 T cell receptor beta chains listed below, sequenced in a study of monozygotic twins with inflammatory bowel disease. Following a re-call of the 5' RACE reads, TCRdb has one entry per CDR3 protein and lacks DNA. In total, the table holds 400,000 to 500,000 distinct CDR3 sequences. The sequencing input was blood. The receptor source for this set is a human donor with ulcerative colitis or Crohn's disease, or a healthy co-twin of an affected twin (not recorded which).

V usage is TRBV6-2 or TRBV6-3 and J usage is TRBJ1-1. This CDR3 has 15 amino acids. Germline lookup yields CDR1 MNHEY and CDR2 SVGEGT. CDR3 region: CASSSRQSMNTEAFF.

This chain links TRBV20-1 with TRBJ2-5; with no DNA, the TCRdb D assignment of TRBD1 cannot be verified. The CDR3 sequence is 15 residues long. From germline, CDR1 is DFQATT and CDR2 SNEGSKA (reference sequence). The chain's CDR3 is CSARVPGTGGQTQYF.

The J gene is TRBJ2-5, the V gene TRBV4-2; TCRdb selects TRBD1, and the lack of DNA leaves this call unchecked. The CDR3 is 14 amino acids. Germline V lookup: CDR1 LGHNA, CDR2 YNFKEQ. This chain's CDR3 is CASSHPGVQETQYF.

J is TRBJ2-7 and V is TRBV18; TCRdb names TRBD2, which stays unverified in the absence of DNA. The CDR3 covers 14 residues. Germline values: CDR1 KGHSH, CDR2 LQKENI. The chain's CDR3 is CASSPKATNTREYF.

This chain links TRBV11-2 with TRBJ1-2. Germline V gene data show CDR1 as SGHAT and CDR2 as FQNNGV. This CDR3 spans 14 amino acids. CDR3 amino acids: CASSLVLDNYGYTF.

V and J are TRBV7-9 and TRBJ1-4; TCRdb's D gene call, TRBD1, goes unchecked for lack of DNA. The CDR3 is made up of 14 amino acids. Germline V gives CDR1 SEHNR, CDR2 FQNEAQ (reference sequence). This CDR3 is CASSRGQEGEKLFF. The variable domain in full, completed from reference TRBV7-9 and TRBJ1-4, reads DTGVSQNPRHKITKRGQNVTFRCDPISEHNRLYWYRQTLGQGPEFLTYFQNEAQLEKSRLLSDRFSAERPKGSFSTLEIQRTEQGDSAMYLCASSRGQEGEKLFFGSGTQLSVL.

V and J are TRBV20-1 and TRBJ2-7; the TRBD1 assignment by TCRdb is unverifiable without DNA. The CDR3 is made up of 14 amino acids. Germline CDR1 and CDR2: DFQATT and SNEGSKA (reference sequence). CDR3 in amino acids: CSAVKTGFNYEQYF.

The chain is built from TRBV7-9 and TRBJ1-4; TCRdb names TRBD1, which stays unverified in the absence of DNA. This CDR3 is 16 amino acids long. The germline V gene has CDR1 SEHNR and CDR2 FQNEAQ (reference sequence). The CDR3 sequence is CASSAQGRGTNEKLFF.

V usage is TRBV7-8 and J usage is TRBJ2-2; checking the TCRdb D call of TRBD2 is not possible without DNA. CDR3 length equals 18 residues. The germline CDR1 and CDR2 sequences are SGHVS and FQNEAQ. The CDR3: CASSLGFGLALVTGELFF.

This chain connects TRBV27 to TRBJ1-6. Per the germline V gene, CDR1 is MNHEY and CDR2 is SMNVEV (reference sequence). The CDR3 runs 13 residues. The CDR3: CASSPSLNSPLHF.

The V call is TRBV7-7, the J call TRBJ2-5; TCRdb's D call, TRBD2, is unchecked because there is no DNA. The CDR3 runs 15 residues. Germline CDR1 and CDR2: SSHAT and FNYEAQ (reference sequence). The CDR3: CASSLGASGRETQYF.

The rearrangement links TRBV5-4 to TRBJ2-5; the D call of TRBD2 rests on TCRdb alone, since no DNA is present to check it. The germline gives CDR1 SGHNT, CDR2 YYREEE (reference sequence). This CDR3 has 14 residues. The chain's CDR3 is CASSSGARQETQYF.

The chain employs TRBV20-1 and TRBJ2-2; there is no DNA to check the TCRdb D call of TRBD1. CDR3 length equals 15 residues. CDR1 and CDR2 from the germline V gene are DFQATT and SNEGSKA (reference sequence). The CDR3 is CSARGTGGGTGELFF.

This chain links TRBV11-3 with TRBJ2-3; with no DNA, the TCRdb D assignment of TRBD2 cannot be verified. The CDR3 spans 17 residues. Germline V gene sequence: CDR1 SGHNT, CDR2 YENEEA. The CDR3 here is CASSPGTSGTRTDTQYF.

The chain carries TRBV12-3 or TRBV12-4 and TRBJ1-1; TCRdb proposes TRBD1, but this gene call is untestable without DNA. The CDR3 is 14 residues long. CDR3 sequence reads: CASSPRTGATEAFF.

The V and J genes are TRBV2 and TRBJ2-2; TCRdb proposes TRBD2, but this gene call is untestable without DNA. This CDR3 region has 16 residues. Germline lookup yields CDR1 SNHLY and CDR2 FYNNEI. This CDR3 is CASSERGALYTGELFF.

This chain's CDR3 is CAIRGTGSDEQYF. The V gene is TRBV10-3, the J gene TRBJ2-7; TCRdb selects TRBD1, and the lack of DNA leaves this call unchecked. Germline loops: CDR1 ENHRY, CDR2 SYGVKD. The CDR3 spans 13 residues.

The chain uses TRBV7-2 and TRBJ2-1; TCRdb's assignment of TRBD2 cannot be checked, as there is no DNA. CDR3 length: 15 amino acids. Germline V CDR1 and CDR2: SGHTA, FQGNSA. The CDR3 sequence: CASSLASSGGNEQFF.

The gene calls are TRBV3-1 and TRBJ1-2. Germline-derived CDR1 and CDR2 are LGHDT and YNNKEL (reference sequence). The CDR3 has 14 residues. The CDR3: CASSQGTANYGYTF.

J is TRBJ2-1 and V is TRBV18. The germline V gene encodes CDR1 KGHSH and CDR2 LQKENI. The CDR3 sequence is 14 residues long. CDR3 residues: CASSPFNSLSEQFF.

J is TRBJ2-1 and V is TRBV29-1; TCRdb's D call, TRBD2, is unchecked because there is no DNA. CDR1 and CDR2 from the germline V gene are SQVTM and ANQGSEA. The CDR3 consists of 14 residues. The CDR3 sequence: CSARSQGLRGEQFF.